This T cell receptor (beta chain) was sequenced during a study of CD8+ T cells in alopecia areata. cDNA serving as the sequencing template came from extracted, reverse transcribed RNA. The protocol was immunoSEQ multiplex PCR, while the TCRdb copy is restricted to in-frame clones and leaves out a portion. The sample contains about 110,000 clones, approximately 59% of which appear only once. CDR3 length equals 15 residues. The germline CDR1 and CDR2 sequences are SEHNR and FQNEAQ (reference sequence). V lost 1 base and J lost 5, with 15 bases in between. Regarding the study as a whole: Elevated clonality characterized lesional scalp relative to normal scalp, particularly in alopecia totalis/universalis.

This clone was picked up one time. Its cognate antigen is unknown. This sequence originates from a human donor in good health. The chain recombines TRBV7-9 with TRBJ2-7; weak D call: TRBD1 (5 bases). Sequencing used CD8+ T cells sorted from blood. The CDR3 loop is CASSLVGSGYHEQYF. The DNA for the CDR3 is TGTGCCAGCAGCTTAGTAGGGTCAGGGTACCACGAGCAGTACTTC.